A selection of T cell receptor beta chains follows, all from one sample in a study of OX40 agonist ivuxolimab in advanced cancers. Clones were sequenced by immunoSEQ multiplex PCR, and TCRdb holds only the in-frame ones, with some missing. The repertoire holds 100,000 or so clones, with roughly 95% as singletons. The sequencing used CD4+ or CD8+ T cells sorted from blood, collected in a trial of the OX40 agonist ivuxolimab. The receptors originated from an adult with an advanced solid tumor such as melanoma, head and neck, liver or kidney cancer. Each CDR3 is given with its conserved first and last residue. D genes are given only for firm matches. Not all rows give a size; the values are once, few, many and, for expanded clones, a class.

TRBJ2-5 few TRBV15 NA TGTGCCACCAGCAAGCAAAGTCCGGGAGAGACCCAGTACTTC CATSKQSPGETQYF
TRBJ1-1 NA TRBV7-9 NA TGTGCCAGCAGCACGGGGATGAACACTGAAGCTTTCTTT CASSTGMNTEAFF
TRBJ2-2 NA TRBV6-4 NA TGTGCCAGCAGTGACTCACCAGCGTCGGAGCTGTTTTTT CASSDSPASELFF
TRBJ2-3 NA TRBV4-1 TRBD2 TGCGCCAGCAGCCAAGGTCCTAGCGGGGGGCTGTTTACGCAGTATTTT CASSQGPSGGLFTQYF
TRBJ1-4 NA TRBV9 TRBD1 TGTGCCAGCAGCGTATATGCAGGGGGGAATGAAAAACTGTTTTTT CASSVYAGGNEKLFF
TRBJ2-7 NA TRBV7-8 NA TGTGCCAGCAGCTTATCGGACGAGCAGTACTTC CASSLSDEQYF
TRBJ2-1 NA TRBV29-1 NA TGCAGCGTCCGGGGTGGAGAGGGGGGATACAATGAGCAGTTCTTC CSVRGGEGGYNEQFF
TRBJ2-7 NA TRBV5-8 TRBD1 TGTGCCAGCAGCTTGGGAGGGGGCTGGTACGAGCAGTACTTC CASSLGGGWYEQYF
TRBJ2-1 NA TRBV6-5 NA TGTGCCAGCAGGAACACTTACAATGAGCAGTTCTTC CASRNTYNEQFF
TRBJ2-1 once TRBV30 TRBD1 TGTGCCTGGAGCGCGCCACCGGGACAGGGAACAATATACAATGAGCAGTTCTTC CAWSAPPGQGTIYNEQFF
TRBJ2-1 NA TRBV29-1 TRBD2 TGCAGCGTTGACACTAGCGGGAGTGCGTACAATGAGCAGTTCTTC CSVDTSGSAYNEQFF
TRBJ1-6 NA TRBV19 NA TGTGCCAGTACCCCGGGGCAGGGGAATTCACCCCTCCACTTT CASTPGQGNSPLHF
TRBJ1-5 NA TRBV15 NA TGTGCCACCAGCCCCGACAGCCCAAATCAGCCCCAGCATTTT CATSPDSPNQPQHF
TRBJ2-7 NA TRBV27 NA TGTGCCAGCAGTTTAGTGTGGGGAGCGTACTACGAGCAGTACTTC CASSLVWGAYYEQYF
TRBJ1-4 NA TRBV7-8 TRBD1 TGTGCCAGCAGCGCAAGGACAGGGCGGGCTAATGAAAAACTGTTTTTT CASSARTGRANEKLFF
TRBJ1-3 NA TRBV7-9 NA TGTGCCAGCAGCTTAGCGCACCAATCTGGAAACACCATATATTTT CASSLAHQSGNTIYF
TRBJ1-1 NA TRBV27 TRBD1 TGTGCCACCATACCCCAGGCGACAGGGCTCAACACTGAAGCTTTCTTT CATIPQATGLNTEAFF
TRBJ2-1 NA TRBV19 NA TGTGCCAGCGAGGACAGATCCTACAATGAGCAGTTCTTC CASEDRSYNEQFF
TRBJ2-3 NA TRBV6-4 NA TGTGCCAGCAGTGACCGGGGGCAGACAGATACGCAGTATTTT CASSDRGQTDTQYF
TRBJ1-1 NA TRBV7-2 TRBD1 TGTGCCAGCAGCTACACAGGGGATCCGAACACTGAAGCTTTCTTT CASSYTGDPNTEAFF
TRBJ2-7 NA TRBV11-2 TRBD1 TGTGCCAGCAGCTTGGGACAGGGGGCCTACGAGCAGTACTTC CASSLGQGAYEQYF
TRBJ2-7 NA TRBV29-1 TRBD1 TGCAGCGTTGTATCCCTCGGGACAGGGGATGTCGAGCAGTACTTC CSVVSLGTGDVEQYF
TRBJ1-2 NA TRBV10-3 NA TGTGCCATCAGTGATCCAGGGTCCAACTATGGCTACACCTTC CAISDPGSNYGYTF
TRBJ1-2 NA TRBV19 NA TGTGCCAGTAGTACTCGGACCCCACTAGCGTATGGCTACACCTTC CASSTRTPLAYGYTF
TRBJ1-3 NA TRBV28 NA TGTGCCAGCAGTTTTAACATCGACAAACCCAGCTCTGGAAACACCATATATTTT CASSFNIDKPSSGNTIYF
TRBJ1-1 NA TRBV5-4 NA TGTGCCAGCAGCTTGGGACTAGCTGAAGCTTTCTTT CASSLGLAEAFF
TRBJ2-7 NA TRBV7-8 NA TGTGCCAGCAGCTTAAGAGGTACCTACGAGCAGTACTTC CASSLRGTYEQYF
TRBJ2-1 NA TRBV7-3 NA TGTGCCAGCAGCTTAGGAATGGTCTCCTACAATGAGCAGTTCTTC CASSLGMVSYNEQFF
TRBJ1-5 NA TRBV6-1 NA TGTGCCAGCAGTGACAGGACGAGGGCTCAGCCCCAGCATTTT CASSDRTRAQPQHF
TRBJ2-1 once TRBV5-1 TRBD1 TGCGCCAGCAGCTTGGGACTGACAGGGGGCTTTTACAATGAGCAGTTCTTC CASSLGLTGGFYNEQFF
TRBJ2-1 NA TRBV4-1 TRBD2 TGCGCCAGCAAGACTAGCGGGGGGTCCTCCTACAATGAGCAGTTCTTC CASKTSGGSSYNEQFF
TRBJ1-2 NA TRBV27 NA TGTGCCAGCAGTTCAGCACTGGGGACGGGGAACTATGGCTACACCTTC CASSSALGTGNYGYTF
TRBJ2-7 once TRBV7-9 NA TGTGCCAGTGCCAACGGGACGGTCCCCTACGAGCAGTACTTC CASANGTVPYEQYF
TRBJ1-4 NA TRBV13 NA TGTGCCAGCAGCTCTTTAGTAAAATCAAATGAAAAACTGTTTTTT CASSSLVKSNEKLFF
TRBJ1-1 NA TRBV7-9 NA TGTGCCAGCAGTCAGACAGGGAACACTGAAGCTTTCTTT CASSQTGNTEAFF
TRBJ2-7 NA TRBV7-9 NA TGTGCCAGCAGCCCCACTAGTGGGTCCTACGAGCAGTACTTC CASSPTSGSYEQYF